Described below is a single T cell receptor beta chain sequence and its context. This entry comes from a study of OX40 agonist ivuxolimab in advanced cancers. The repertoire was sequenced with immunoSEQ multiplex PCR; TCRdb's copy has only in-frame clones and lacks some. The sample carries around 53,000 clones, 85% recorded once. This CDR3 is 16 amino acids long. V was trimmed by 6 bases and J by 2 bases, leaving 14 bases between them. CDR1 SGHVS and CDR2 FQNEAQ come from the germline V gene. This chain connects TRBV7-8 to TRBJ2-6; D uncertain. The sequencing used CD4+ or CD8+ T cells sorted from blood, collected in a trial of the OX40 agonist ivuxolimab. This receptor was taken from an adult with an advanced solid tumor such as melanoma, head and neck, liver or kidney cancer. The CDR3 spells CASRLRSQTGANVLTF. The CDR3 coding sequence is TGTGCCAGCAGACTAAGGAGTCAGACTGGGGCCAACGTCCTGACTTTC.